One and the same sample provided the 25 T cell receptor beta chains below, sequenced in a study of CD4 T cells in relation to SARS-CoV-2 and coronaviruses. Before the COVID-19 pandemic, during about 2011-2019, CD4+ T cells were taken from unexposed donors. After roughly ten days of culture, CD4+ T cells were isolated. These receptors' antigens are unknown. The method was immunoSEQ multiplex PCR; TCRdb's version includes in-frame clones alone and lacks a portion of them. The sample holds roughly 20,000 clones, about 66% seen once. Material: CD4+ T cells from PBMCs, cultured in vitro. All receptors derive from a human donor in good health.

This clone was seen a few times. The V call is TRBV6-2 or TRBV6-3, the J call TRBJ2-5; 10 bases align to TRBD2. Germline loops: CDR1 MNHEY, CDR2 SVGEGT. V dropped 5 bases and J dropped 5; count of bases not matched to a gene: 5. The CDR3 has 14 amino acids. The CDR3 region is CASSETSGRETQYF. CDR3 coding DNA: TGTGCCAGCAGTGAGACTAGCGGGCGGGAGACCCAGTACTTC.

This clone was counted a few times. As DNA, the CDR3 is TGTGCCAGTAGTGGTTCGGCGGGCAATCAGCCCCAGCATTTT. This sequence encodes CASSGSAGNQPQHF. The chain links TRBV19 to TRBJ1-5; D not resolved. Trimming removed 5 bases from V and 2 bases from J, with 10 bases in between. Germline CDR1 LNHDA, CDR2 SQIVND (reference sequence). This CDR3 is built from 14 residues.

This clone was found a few times. The chain is built from TRBV2 and TRBJ1-2, with a tentative D call TRBD1 (5 bases). The CDR3 totals 14 residues. Per germline, CDR1 SNHLY and CDR2 FYNNEI. V shed 4 bases and J shed 8 bases, with 17 bases lying between them. CDR3 amino acids: CASSAWDSLGGYTF. CDR3 DNA: TGTGCCAGCAGTGCTTGGGACTCCTTGGGGGGCTACACCTTC.

The V call is TRBV27, the J call TRBJ2-7; D may be TRBD1 (7 bases). V was shortened by 8 bases and J by 5 bases, with 19 bases between the two germline ends. This CDR3 region has 14 residues. In germline, CDR1 is MNHEY, CDR2 SMNVEV (reference sequence). CDR3 sequence: CASCSQGRRDEQYF. In DNA form, the CDR3 reads TGTGCCAGCTGCTCACAGGGGAGGAGAGACGAGCAGTACTTC.

The V gene is TRBV6-5, the J gene TRBJ1-1; D remains ambiguous. Germline assignment: CDR1 MNHEY and CDR2 SVGAGI. With 4 bases removed from V and 11 bases from J, the gap between germline ends came to 17 bases. This CDR3 spans 13 amino acids. The CDR3 region has the DNA TGTGCCAGCAGTTCCCTCGGGGAGTCGGTGGCTTTCTTT. Its translation is CASSSLGESVAFF.

The rearrangement uses TRBV11-2 and TRBJ2-7, with D possibly matching TRBD1 (6 bases). Trimming took 0 bases from V and 3 from J, leaving 12 bases between them. Germline V gives CDR1 SGHAT, CDR2 FQNNGV. CDR3 length: 15 residues. CDR3 nucleotides: TGTGCCAGCAGCTTAGAACAGGGTGGACACTACGAGCAGTACTTC. Translated: CASSLEQGGHYEQYF.

The chain employs TRBV19 and TRBJ2-1; 8 bases agree with TRBD2. J was trimmed by 6 bases and V by 4 bases; bases with no gene match: 5. This CDR3 is built from 14 residues. Germline assignment: CDR1 LNHDA and CDR2 SQIVND (reference sequence). In nucleotides, the CDR3 is TGTGCCAGTAGTAGAGCGGGAGTCACCAATGAGCAGTTCTTC. Its protein is CASSRAGVTNEQFF.

The gene calls are TRBV4-2 and TRBJ2-5; the D gene is possibly TRBD2 (6 bases). The length of the CDR3 is 17 residues. CDR1 is LGHNA, CDR2 YNFKEQ, per germline. V lost 0 bases and J 3 bases, leaving 17 bases between the germline ends. The CDR3 is CASSQDPLRGGKETQYF. The CDR3 region has the DNA TGTGCCAGCAGCCAAGACCCCCTGCGGGGCGGAAAAGAGACCCAGTACTTC.

This clone is labeled medium-sized. The chain recombines TRBV19 with TRBJ2-1, with a weak D call TRBD2 (6 bases). Trimming cost V 1 base and J 5 bases, with 9 bases left between them. CDR1 is LNHDA and CDR2 is SQIVND in the germline V gene (reference sequence). The CDR3 is 14 residues long. CDR3 residues: CASSIGTTHNEQFF. The CDR3 DNA reads TGTGCCAGTAGTATAGGGACTACCCACAATGAGCAGTTCTTC.

There are a few counts of this clone. The rearrangement links TRBV6-2 or TRBV6-3 to TRBJ1-2, with a tentative D call TRBD1 (5 bases). Per germline, CDR1 MNHEY and CDR2 SVGEGT. This CDR3 has 14 residues. V was pared by 6 bases and J by 7 bases, with 18 bases between. The CDR3 spells CASSPGRRVRGYTF. CDR3 in DNA: TGTGCCAGCAGCCCGGGACGACGGGTGCGTGGCTACACCTTC.

CDR3 DNA: TGTGCCAGCGTTCCCGGTCTGGGGGCGTCCTACGAGCAGTACTTC. Protein product: CASVPGLGASYEQYF. This sequence joins TRBV28 and TRBJ2-7; D possibly corresponds to TRBD1 (6 bases). Germline loops: CDR1 MDHEN, CDR2 SYDVKM. Between the trimmed V and J ends, which lost 8 bases and 1 base, there was a span of 18 bases. CDR3 length equals 15 residues. Looking up the rest from reference TRBV28 and TRBJ2-7 gives the full variable domain: DVKVTQSSRYLVKRTGEKVFLECVQDMDHENMFWYRQDPGLGLRLIYFSYDVKMKEKGDIPEGYSVSREKKERFSLILESASTNQTSMYLCASVPGLGASYEQYFGPGTRLTVT.

The J gene is TRBJ1-1, the V gene TRBV7-2; tentatively, D is TRBD1 (5 bases). The CDR3 has 14 amino acids. Trimming removed 4 bases at V and 5 bases at J, with 14 bases between. Germline CDR1 is SGHTA and CDR2 is FQGNSA. In nucleotides, the CDR3 is TGTGCCAGCAGCTCCCAGGTGGGGGAGACTGAAGCTTTCTTT. It specifies CASSSQVGETEAFF.

The chain joins TRBV5-1 to TRBJ2-3, with D possibly called TRBD1 or TRBD2 (7 bases each). The CDR3 spans 15 residues. Trimming left V 3 bases short and J 1 base short, with 12 bases between. Germline CDR1 SGHRS, CDR2 YFSETQ. Written as DNA, the CDR3 is TGCGCCAGCAGCTCTTCAGGGGGGGGCACAGATACGCAGTATTTT. Protein product: CASSSSGGGTDTQYF.

This chain uses TRBV5-1 with TRBJ2-2; no reliable D call. The CDR3 runs 13 residues. V gave up 1 base and J gave up 3 bases, with 4 bases separating them. The germline V gene has CDR1 SGHRS and CDR2 YFSETQ. DNA of the CDR3: TGCGCCAGCAGCTTGTTGGACACCGGGGAGCTGTTTTTT. It codes for CASSLLDTGELFF.

This sequence joins TRBV10-3 and TRBJ1-4, with D tentatively TRBD1 (5 bases). The CDR3 is 15 amino acids. V was trimmed by 0 bases and J by 8 bases, leaving 13 bases between them. From germline, CDR1 is ENHRY and CDR2 SYGVKD. For the CDR3, the DNA is TGTGCCATCAGTGAGTCTAGACAGCCTCCCGAAAAACTGTTTTTT. Protein: CAISESRQPPEKLFF.

This sequence joins TRBV28 and TRBJ1-2, with D perhaps TRBD1 (5 bases). V gave up 3 bases and J gave up 0 bases, with 23 bases separating them. The germline V gene encodes CDR1 MDHEN and CDR2 SYDVKM. The CDR3 runs 19 residues. The CDR3 bases are TGTGCCAGCAGTTTGTCGATACCGGGACCTAGGGTCGCTAACTATGGCTACACCTTC. This encodes CASSLSIPGPRVANYGYTF.

DNA of the CDR3: TGTGCCATCAGTGAGTCGGATTTAGGGGGTGAGCAGTTCTTC. Its translation is CAISESDLGGEQFF. This chain uses TRBV10-3 with TRBJ2-1, with D possibly being TRBD1 (6 bases). Germline-derived CDR1 and CDR2 are ENHRY and SYGVKD. The length of the CDR3 is 14 residues. Between the trimmed V and J ends, which lost 0 bases and 9 bases, there was a span of 12 bases.

The CDR3: CASSRRESAGAREAQYF. The CDR3 DNA sequence: TGTGCCAGCAGCCGGCGAGAATCTGCGGGGGCGCGGGAAGCGCAGTATTTT. The J gene is TRBJ2-3, the V gene TRBV7-2; D is possibly TRBD2 (7 bases). This CDR3 contains 17 residues. The germline V gene encodes CDR1 SGHTA and CDR2 FQGNSA. V dropped 5 bases and J dropped 10 bases, with 28 bases sitting between them.

V usage is TRBV7-9 and J usage is TRBJ2-2; D is ambiguous. The length of the CDR3 is 15 residues. From germline, CDR1 is SEHNR and CDR2 FQNEAQ (reference sequence). Trimming pared 0 bases from V and 6 bases from J, leaving 11 bases between. The DNA for the CDR3 is TGTGCCAGCAGCTTAGCGGGGTCCGCCGCCGGGGAGCTGTTTTTT. Protein sequence: CASSLAGSAAGELFF.

In nucleotides, the CDR3 is TGTGCCAGCAGTGGGGGCCAGCAGAACACTGAAGCTTTCTTT. Encoded protein: CASSGGQQNTEAFF. This chain links TRBV2 with TRBJ1-1, with D perhaps TRBD1 (5 bases). The germline V gene encodes CDR1 SNHLY and CDR2 FYNNEI. The CDR3 loop spans 14 amino acids. V gave up 4 bases and J gave up 1 base, with 10 bases separating them.

The chain links TRBV7-2 to TRBJ2-3; no clear D. This CDR3 is 12 amino acids long. V lost 4 bases and J 3 bases, leaving 5 bases between the germline ends. Germline CDR1 SGHTA, CDR2 FQGNSA. CDR3 nucleotides: TGTGCCAGCAGCTCGTTAACAGATACGCAGTATTTT. As protein: CASSSLTDTQYF.

This clone showed up just a few times. The chain joins TRBV7-3 to TRBJ1-1; 7 bases fit TRBD1. The CDR3 has 14 amino acids. CDR1 and CDR2 from the germline V gene are SGHTA and FQGTGA. The ends lost 2 bases at V and 5 bases at J; junction bases unmatched: 5. In DNA, the CDR3 is TGTGCCAGCAGCTTATGGGAGGGGGCGACTGAAGCTTTCTTT. It is translated as CASSLWEGATEAFF.

This clone has more than one count but fewer than ten. This chain links TRBV4-2 with TRBJ1-5; D gene unclear. Looked up from germline, CDR1 is LGHNA and CDR2 is YNFKEQ. V was pared by 1 base and J by 5 bases, with 9 bases between. The CDR3 is made up of 14 amino acids. CDR3: CASSQGTGYQPQHF. The CDR3 DNA follows: TGTGCCAGCAGCCAAGGGACCGGTTATCAGCCCCAGCATTTT.

This clone is termed medium-sized (0.01 to 0.1%). In DNA, the CDR3 is TGCGCCAGCAGCTTGGACCGTTCTGGGGCCAACGTCCTGACTTTC. It translates to CASSLDRSGANVLTF. This chain uses TRBV5-1 with TRBJ2-6; D uncertain. Trimming took 0 bases from V and 1 from J, leaving 5 bases between them. This CDR3 is 15 amino acids long. Germline values: CDR1 SGHRS, CDR2 YFSETQ.

V is TRBV4-3 and J is TRBJ2-5, with D perhaps matching TRBD1 (6 bases). This CDR3 contains 14 residues. Per germline, CDR1 LGHNA and CDR2 YSLEER. V was shortened by 0 bases and J by 6 bases, with 11 bases between the two germline ends. Written as DNA, the CDR3 is TGCGCCAGCAGCCAAGAGTCAGGGGAGAAGACCCAGTACTTC. This encodes CASSQESGEKTQYF.